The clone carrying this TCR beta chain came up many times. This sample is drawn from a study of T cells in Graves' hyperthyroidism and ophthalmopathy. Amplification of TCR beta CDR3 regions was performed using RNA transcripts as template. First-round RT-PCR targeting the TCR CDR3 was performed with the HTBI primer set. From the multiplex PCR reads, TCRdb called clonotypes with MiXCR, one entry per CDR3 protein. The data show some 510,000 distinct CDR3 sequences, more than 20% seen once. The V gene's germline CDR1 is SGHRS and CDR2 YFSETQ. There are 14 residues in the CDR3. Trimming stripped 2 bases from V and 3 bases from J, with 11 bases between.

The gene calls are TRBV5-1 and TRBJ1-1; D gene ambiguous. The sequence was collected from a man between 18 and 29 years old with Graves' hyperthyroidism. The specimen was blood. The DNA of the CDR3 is TGCGCCAGCAGCTTAAGAGCCTGGGACACTGAAGCTTTCTTT. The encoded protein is CASSLRAWDTEAFF.